Below, 21 T cell receptor beta chains from the same sample are listed, as sequenced in a study of CD8+ T cells in alopecia areata. Separation of pooled cutaneous lymph node cells was by sorting with CD4, CD8alpha, NKG2D, NKG2ACE and other markers. It was cDNA, reverse transcribed from extracted RNA, that served as the sequencing template. The protocol was immunoSEQ multiplex PCR, while the TCRdb copy is restricted to in-frame clones and leaves out a portion. The record shows roughly 260,000 clones for this sample, with no singletons present. The material sequenced was CD4+ T cells sorted from a lymph node. These receptors were taken from a C3H/HeJ mouse with alopecia areata. Strain MHC haplotype: H2-k.

This clone has more than one count but fewer than ten. The gene symbols are mouse symbols. Read data end 3 residues before the CDR3 end; the end is taken from the germline J gene. The chain couples TRBV19 to TRBJ1-6, with a weak D call TRBD1 (6 bases). TRBJ1-6 is annotated as an ORF whose role is uncertain. Trimming shortened V by 3 bases and J by 0 bases, and 10 bases separated the two germline ends. The CDR3 contains 16 residues. Germline CDR1 FNHDT, CDR2 SITEND (reference sequence). The sequenced CDR3 bases are TGTGCCAGCAGTAAAAGACAGGCTTCCTATAATTCGCCC. Protein product: CASSKRQASYNSP. The CDR3 in its entirety is CASSKRQASYNSPLYF.

In the case of this clone: All gene names here are mouse names. The read terminates 4 residues before the CDR3 end, so the remaining end is supplied by the germline J gene. This chain links TRBV13-1 with TRBJ2-7; 7 nucleotides line up with TRBD1. The CDR3 contains 14 residues. With V trimmed by 2 bases and J by 0 bases, 2 bases remained unmatched. CDR1 is NSHNY, CDR2 SYGAGN, per germline. Partial CDR3 DNA: TGTGCCAGCAGTGAGGCAGGGGGCTCCTAT. Its translation: CASSEAGGSY. The whole CDR3 sequence reads CASSEAGGSYEQYF.

This clone occurred a few times. Gene labels here are mouse ones. The read gets to within 4 residues of the CDR3 end, and the germline J gene fills in the rest. V and J are TRBV19 and TRBJ2-3; 8 nucleotides align to TRBD2. V gave up 3 bases and J gave up 0 bases; unmatched junction bases: 3. CDR3 length: 15 amino acids. Germline lookup yields CDR1 FNHDT and CDR2 SITEND (reference sequence). The CDR3 region is CASSSWGESAETLYF. The covered CDR3 bases are TGTGCCAGCAGTAGCTGGGGGGAGAGTGCAGAA. Together with reference TRBV19 and TRBJ2-3, the CDR3 gives the full variable domain: GGIITQTPKFLIGQEGQKLTLKCQQNFNHDTMYWYRQDSGKGLRLIYYSITENDLQKGDLSEGYDASREKKSSFSLTVTSAQKNEMAVFLCASSSWGESAETLYFGSGTRLTVL.

This clone was seen more than once but under ten times. Gene names follow the mouse nomenclature. The CDR3 extends 4 residues past the end of the read, so its final part is completed from the germline J gene. The chain is built from TRBV19 and TRBJ2-1; possible D gene TRBD1, 5 bases. The CDR3 length is 13 residues. The germline gives CDR1 FNHDT, CDR2 SITEND (reference sequence). The germline V and J ends were trimmed by 4 bases and 3 bases, with 8 bases remaining between them. The sequenced part of the CDR3 DNA is TGTGCCAGCAGTCCGGACATCTATGCT. Its translation: CASSPDIYA. The entire CDR3 sequence reads CASSPDIYAEQFF.

In its sample, this clone was seen a few times. The gene names given are mouse names. The CDR3 extends 4 residues past the end of the read, so its final part is completed from the germline J gene. The V and J genes are TRBV13-3 and TRBJ2-7; 11 nucleotides line up with TRBD1. The CDR3 extends over 15 amino acids. CDR1 and CDR2 (germline): NNHDY, SYVADS. The V and J ends lost 5 bases and 0 bases, in that order; junction bases with no gene match: 4. The part of the CDR3 DNA that was read is TGTGCCAGCAGCGGGGACAGGGGGAGCTCCTAT. Translation gives CASSGDRGSSY. The entire CDR3 is CASSGDRGSSYEQYF.

The table lists this clone with many counts. Germline and genes: mouse. The read ends 4 residues shy of where the CDR3 ends; the end is completed using the germline J gene. The V and J genes are TRBV12-1 and TRBJ1-2; the match to TRBD1 covers 9 bases. The CDR3 sequence is 15 residues long. The V and J ends lost 4 bases and 4 bases, in that order; junction bases with no gene match: 9. Germline V gene sequence: CDR1 SGHSN, CDR2 HYEKVE. The CDR3 DNA, read in part, is TGTGCCAGCTCCCTCCCCACAGGGGGCGGCTCC. The encoded protein is CASSLPTGGGS. The entire CDR3 protein is CASSLPTGGGSDYTF. The entire variable domain, with the rest obtained from reference TRBV12-1 and TRBJ1-2, is as follows: DSGVVQSPRHIIKEKGGRSVLTCIPISGHSNVVWYQQTLGKELKFLIQHYEKVERDKGFLPSRFSVQQFDDYHSEMNMSALELEDSAMYFCASSLPTGGGSDYTFGSGTRLLVI.

Comments on this clone: The gene names given are mouse names. The read gets to within 4 residues of the CDR3 end, and the germline J gene fills in the rest. V usage is TRBV13-1 and J usage is TRBJ2-7; the D gene is possibly TRBD1 (5 bases). This CDR3 is 12 amino acids long. The germline V gene has CDR1 NSHNY and CDR2 SYGAGN. The CDR3 loop reads CASSATEYEQYF. The sequenced part of the CDR3 DNA is TGTGCCAGCAGTGCGACAGAGTAT.

Points on this clone: The gene names given are mouse names. The read gets to within 4 residues of the CDR3 end, and the germline J gene fills in the rest. This chain joins TRBV5 and TRBJ2-3, with 9 positions matching TRBD1. J gave up 4 bases and V 3 bases, and 2 bases lay outside the gene matches. This CDR3 is 14 amino acids long. Germline CDR1 and CDR2: LGHNA and YNLKQL (reference sequence). CDR3 DNA, as far as it was read: TGTGCCAGCAGCCACGGGACAGGGACAGAA. Translating it yields CASSHGTGTE. The entire CDR3 reads CASSHGTGTETLYF.

This clone occurred a few times. Gene names and germline refer to mouse. The read terminates 4 residues ahead of where the CDR3 ends, so the germline J gene completes it. The rearrangement joins TRBV1 to TRBJ1-2; 7 bases are shared with TRBD1. J was trimmed by 0 bases and V by 5 bases; bases with no gene match: 3. CDR1 is NSQYPW and CDR2 is LRSPGD in the germline V gene (reference sequence). The CDR3 has 14 residues. The CDR3 region is CTCSRGQPNSDYTF. Incomplete CDR3 DNA: TGCACCTGCAGTCGGGGACAGCCAAACTCC.

This clone was seen at least ten times. The gene names given are mouse names. Read coverage stops 4 residues before the CDR3 terminus; the germline J gene supplies the remainder. The V gene is TRBV31, the J gene TRBJ1-2, with D unclear. Trimming removed 3 bases from V and 2 bases from J, with 4 bases in between. The V gene's germline CDR1 is GKSSPN and CDR2 SITVG. The CDR3 has 11 amino acids. This CDR3 reads CAWRQNSDYTF. The DNA read from the CDR3 is TGTGCCTGGAGACAGAACTCC.

This clone came up a few times. The genes and germline here are from mouse. The CDR3 sequence is CASSPWGANYAEQFF. The sequenced part of the CDR3 DNA is TGTGCCAGCAGCCCATGGGGGGCTAACTATGCT. The chain couples TRBV5 to TRBJ2-1; a weak D match, TRBD2 (7 bases). The read halts 4 residues ahead of the CDR3 end, with the missing end drawn from the germline J gene. Germline lookup yields CDR1 LGHNA and CDR2 YNLKQL (reference sequence). The CDR3 is made up of 15 amino acids. V shed 4 bases and J shed 0 bases, with 10 bases lying between them.

Details on this clone: The germline and genes are mouse ones. The CDR3 end lies 4 residues beyond the end of the read and is filled in from the germline J gene. The chain employs TRBV1 and TRBJ1-1, with 7 bases matching TRBD1. Germline lookup yields CDR1 NSQYPW and CDR2 LRSPGD (reference sequence). The CDR3 is made up of 15 amino acids. The CDR3 loop is CTCSAEGRGREEVFF. The covered CDR3 bases are TGCACCTGCAGTGCAGAAGGGAGGGGGCGCGAA.

This clone showed up just a few times. Gene names and germline refer to mouse. The read falls 3 residues short of the CDR3 end, and the missing part is taken from the germline J gene. The gene calls are TRBV13-1 and TRBJ1-6; possible D gene TRBD1, 6 bases. TRBJ1-6 has ORF status, its function being uncertain. Per germline, CDR1 NSHNY and CDR2 SYGAGN. V was trimmed by 2 bases and J by 8 bases, leaving 8 bases between them. The CDR3 has 13 amino acids. CDR3 sequence: CASSDYRDSPLYF. The CDR3 bases that were read are TGTGCCAGCAGTGACTACAGGGATTCGCCC.

This clone was detected only a few times. Genes here carry mouse names. Coverage ceases 4 residues before the CDR3 finishes, and the germline J gene fills in the end. The chain couples TRBV13-3 to TRBJ2-2; possible D gene TRBD1, 5 bases. The CDR3 sequence is 14 residues long. CDR1 NNHDY and CDR2 SYVADS come from the germline V gene. V was clipped by 4 bases and J by 0 bases, with 7 bases between them. The sequenced CDR3 bases are TGTGCCAGCAGTACGACAGCAAACACCGGG. Residues: CASSTTANTG. The full CDR3 reads CASSTTANTGQLYF. The whole variable domain, filled in from reference TRBV13-3 and TRBJ2-2, reads EAAVTQSPRSKVAVTGGKVTLSCHQTNNHDYMYWYRQDTGHGLRLIHYSYVADSTEKGDIPDGYKASRPSQENFSLILELASLSQTAVYFCASSTTANTGQLYFGEGSKLTVL.

On this clone: Gene names refer to mouse genes. The CDR3 goes on 4 residues after the read ends, and that part is filled in from the germline J gene. This sample also contains other DNA sequences that code for the same CDR3. The chain joins TRBV13-1 to TRBJ2-7; TRBD1 aligns across 9 bases. In germline, CDR1 is NSHNY, CDR2 SYGAGN. The CDR3 loop spans 13 amino acids. The covered CDR3 bases are TGTGCCAGCAGTAGGGACAGGGAGTAT. Translating it yields CASSRDREY. The whole CDR3 sequence reads CASSRDREYEQYF.

With respect to this clone: Genes and germline are mouse. The read finishes 4 residues shy of the CDR3 end, and the germline J gene is used to complete it. The rearrangement uses TRBV13-2 and TRBJ2-3; D might be TRBD2 (7 bases). Deletions cut 1 base from V and 0 bases from J, with 12 bases between. The V gene's germline CDR1 is NNHNN and CDR2 SYGAGS (reference sequence). This CDR3 is built from 16 residues. CDR3: CASGDPWGPSAETLYF. The CDR3 DNA, read in part, is TGTGCCAGCGGTGATCCCTGGGGGCCTAGTGCAGAA.

A few counts support this clone. The genes and germline here are from mouse. The DNA ends 4 residues before the CDR3 does, and the rest of the CDR3 is filled in from the germline J gene. The genes are TRBV19 and TRBJ2-2; D remains ambiguous. Germline V gives CDR1 FNHDT, CDR2 SITEND (reference sequence). Trimming shortened V by 6 bases and J by 5 bases, and 5 bases separated the two germline ends. This CDR3 contains 11 residues. CDR3 loop: CASKKTGQLYF. The CDR3 bases that were read are TGTGCCAGCAAAAAGACCGGG. Full variable domain (remainder filled in from reference TRBV19 and TRBJ2-2): GGIITQTPKFLIGQEGQKLTLKCQQNFNHDTMYWYRQDSGKGLRLIYYSITENDLQKGDLSEGYDASREKKSSFSLTVTSAQKNEMAVFLCASKKTGQLYFGEGSKLTVL.

Notes on this clone: Gene names are the mouse ones. The missing CDR3 end, 3 residues past where the read stops, is filled in from the germline J gene. Distinct nucleotide sequences in the sample also encode this CDR3. The chain links TRBV13-1 to TRBJ1-6; 7 bases match TRBD1. TRBJ1-6 carries the ORF label, with uncertain function. This CDR3 region has 14 residues. Trimming cost V 2 bases and J 4 bases; bases outside gene matches: 0. Germline CDR1 is NSHNY and CDR2 is SYGAGN. CDR3 amino acids: CASSEQGYNSPLYF. CDR3 DNA, as far as it was read: TGTGCCAGCAGTGAACAGGGGTATAATTCGCCC.

With regard to this clone: The gene names here belong to mouse. From the germline J gene comes the end of the CDR3, since the read stops 3 residues before it. This sequence joins TRBV13-1 and TRBJ1-6; a weak D match, TRBD1 (5 bases). TRBJ1-6 is identified as an open reading frame with a role that is uncertain. Deletions cut 4 bases from V and 0 bases from J, with 8 bases between. This CDR3 is built from 15 residues. Germline V gene sequence: CDR1 NSHNY, CDR2 SYGAGN. CDR3 amino acids: CASSSDSSYNSPLYF. The CDR3 DNA, read in part, is TGTGCCAGCAGTTCTGACAGTTCCTATAATTCGCCC.

This clone turned up a few times. Mouse gene names and germline throughout. The read falls 4 residues short of the CDR3 end, and the missing part is taken from the germline J gene. V is TRBV1 and J is TRBJ2-5, with 10 bases lining up with TRBD2. Unmatched junction bases numbered 2, after V lost 3 bases and J lost 2 bases. The CDR3 runs 15 residues. In germline, CDR1 is NSQYPW, CDR2 LRSPGD (reference sequence). The chain's CDR3 is CTCSADWGTQDTQYF. The CDR3 bases that were read are TGCACCTGCAGTGCGGACTGGGGGACCCAAGAC.

On this clone itself: Gene names are the mouse ones. Read sequence stops 4 residues before the CDR3 end, and the germline J gene provides the missing end. The chain couples TRBV14 to TRBJ2-7, with 7 bases matching TRBD2. Looked up from germline, CDR1 is SGHDT and CDR2 is FRDEAV. The trim removed 2 bases at V and 2 bases at J, leaving 1 base unmatched. The CDR3 is made up of 13 amino acids. The part of the CDR3 DNA that was read is TGTGCCAGCAGTTTGGGGGGGGCCTAT. It is translated as CASSLGGAY. The whole CDR3 protein is CASSLGGAYEQYF. Supplemented by reference TRBV14 and TRBJ2-7, the full variable domain reads EAGVTQSPRYAVLQEGQAVSFWCDPISGHDTLYWYQQPRDQGPQLLVYFRDEAVIDNSQLPSDRFSAVRPKGTNSTLKIQSAKQGDTATYLCASSLGGAYEQYFGPGTRLTVL.